The TCR beta chain under discussion was sequenced for a study of control samples from healthy donors and cancer patients. Germline CDR1 LGHDT, CDR2 YNNKEL (reference sequence). V lost 5 bases and J lost 4, with 12 bases in between. The CDR3 totals 15 residues. Measured with immunoSEQ multiplex PCR; TCRdb has only the in-frame clones, and not every one. The table has 93,000 or so clones, approximately 90% seen once. The receptor's source is a man aged 60-69 years with lung cancer. Sequencing used PBMCs. The chain links TRBV3-1 (or the pseudogene TRBV3-2) to TRBJ2-6; D may match TRBD1 or TRBD2 (5 bases each). The CDR3 bases are TGTGCCAGCAGCAACGGGGCCGGGGGGGCCAACGTCCTGACTTTC. The encoded protein is CASSNGAGGANVLTF.